This TCR beta chain was profiled in a study of blood T cell repertoires in COVID-19. In the source study's methods: Amplification of reference gene primers was used by the study to estimate nucleated cell counts. The protocol was immunoSEQ multiplex PCR, while the TCRdb copy is restricted to in-frame clones and leaves out a portion. The D gene and trimming were derived from the DNA, and the V and J assignments and clone size from that table. The sample includes over 120,000 clones, around 78% seen only once; the top ten take just under 2%. With V trimmed by 5 bases and J by 2 bases, 3 bases remained unmatched. There are 14 residues in the CDR3. Germline-derived CDR1 and CDR2 are LNHDA and SQIVND (reference sequence).

Sequenced sample: peripheral blood. The genes are TRBV19 and TRBJ2-3; 8 bases are a match to TRBD2. This sequence was found in a woman aged 60-70 years with acute or convalescent COVID-19. In DNA, the CDR3 is TGTGCCAGTAGTTTAGGACTAGCCACAGATACGCAGTATTTT. As protein: CASSLGLATDTQYF. Drawing the rest from reference TRBV19 and TRBJ2-3, the complete variable domain is DGGITQSPKYLFRKEGQNVTLSCEQNLNHDAMYWYRQDPGQGLRLIYYSQIVNDFQKGDIAEGYSVSREKKESFPLTVTSAQKNPTAFYLCASSLGLATDTQYFGPGTRLTVL.